Listed here are 8 T cell receptor beta chains from one sample, sequenced in a study of shared clonotypes between healthy human individuals. TCRdb keeps only in-frame clones here, not all; method: immunoSEQ multiplex PCR. The sample yields 98,000 or so clones, about 71% seen once. The sequenced sample consisted of memory CD8+ T cells sorted from blood. The subset here: CD45RO+ cells pooled with CCR7-negative TemRA cells. These receptors were collected from a woman in her 30s in good health.

V and J are TRBV21-1 and TRBJ1-1; TRBD1, the table's D call, lacks a check against the DNA. TRBV21-1 has pseudogene status. This CDR3 is 15 amino acids long. The CDR3 here is CASSKLGRANTEAFF. For the CDR3, the DNA is TGTGCCAGCAGCAAACTTGGCAGGGCGAACACTGAAGCTTTCTTT.

This rearrangement joins TRBV28 to TRBJ2-7; 8 nucleotides match TRBD1. This CDR3 contains 14 residues. The ends lost 6 bases at V and 5 bases at J; junction bases unmatched: 9. Germline values: CDR1 MDHEN, CDR2 SYDVKM. The DNA for the CDR3 is TGTGCCAGCAGGAATAGGACAGGGCCCCACGAGCAGTACTTC. Amino acids: CASRNRTGPHEQYF.

This chain connects TRBV7-9 to TRBJ1-2; possible D gene TRBD1, 5 bases. The CDR3 is 13 amino acids. Germline V gives CDR1 SEHNR, CDR2 FQNEAQ (reference sequence). The germline V and J ends were trimmed by 3 bases and 4 bases, with 9 bases remaining between them. The CDR3 sequence: CASSLDMIYGYTF. In DNA, the CDR3 is TGTGCCAGCAGCTTGGACATGATCTATGGCTACACCTTC.

This rearrangement joins TRBV19 to TRBJ2-7; the D call may be TRBD1 or TRBD2 (5 bases each). The CDR3 totals 15 residues. The germline CDR1 and CDR2 sequences are LNHDA and SQIVND (reference sequence). The germline V and J ends were trimmed by 3 bases and 0 bases, with 12 bases remaining between them. The CDR3 spells CASSMDGTDSYEQYF. CDR3 DNA: TGTGCCAGTAGTATGGACGGGACGGACTCCTACGAGCAGTACTTC.

The chain carries TRBV29-1 and TRBJ2-7; no definite D call. Trimming removed 2 bases at V and 5 bases at J, with 10 bases between. The germline gives CDR1 SQVTM, CDR2 ANQGSEA. CDR3 size: 12 residues. The CDR3 nucleotides read TGCAGCGTTGAATCTCTGGAGCACGAGCAGTACTTC. Translating gives CSVESLEHEQYF.

Only one count was recorded for this clone. The chain links TRBV6-4 to TRBJ2-2; the D is unclear. Germline V gene data show CDR1 as MRHNA and CDR2 as SNTAGT. This CDR3 comprises 13 residues. Trimming pared 2 bases from V and 3 bases from J, leaving 4 bases between. DNA of the CDR3: TGTGCCAGCAGTGACGCAGACACCGGGGAGCTGTTTTTT. Translating it yields CASSDADTGELFF.

The V and J genes are TRBV6-1 and TRBJ2-3, with D perhaps matching TRBD1 or TRBD2 (5 bases each). The CDR3 runs 11 residues. Germline V gene sequence: CDR1 MNHNS, CDR2 SASEGT. V dropped 7 bases and J dropped 6 bases, with 8 bases sitting between them. The CDR3 protein is CASIRDDTQYF. DNA for the CDR3: TGTGCCAGCATTAGGGACGATACGCAGTATTTT.

This chain links TRBV11-3 with TRBJ2-5, with D unclear. Trimming removed 5 bases from V and 5 bases from J, with 6 bases in between. The germline CDR1 and CDR2 sequences are SGHNT and YENEEA. This CDR3 spans 11 amino acids. This CDR3 is CASSPGETQYF. CDR3 in DNA: TGTGCCAGCAGCCCCGGGGAGACCCAGTACTTC.